In this sample, the clone carrying this T cell receptor (beta chain) turned up once. The antigen is unknown. The data are from a study of T cells in localized non-small cell lung cancer. Overall study findings and caveats: Uninvolved adjacent lung had more T cell clonality than any other tissue, topping tumor. Overall survival was longer when the density of T cells in the blood was higher. Detection in adjacent lung was observed for a median roughly 57 of the top 100 tumor clones. Heterogeneity stays possible, as sequencing covered only one tumor region.

The method was immunoSEQ multiplex PCR; TCRdb's version includes in-frame clones alone and lacks a portion of them. The sample yields approximately 41,000 clones, approximately 90% seen once. This CDR3 comprises 12 residues. V dropped 6 bases and J dropped 9; count of bases not matched to a gene: 7. Germline V gives CDR1 LGHNT, CDR2 FRNRAP. The chain joins TRBV12-5 to TRBJ2-5; TRBD2 matches at 7 bases. Material: peripheral blood, obtained before any cancer treatment. The source is a woman between 18 and 49 years old with stage III lung adenocarcinoma. The CDR3 sequence is CASGLGGNSQYF. CDR3 bases: TGTGCTAGTGGCCTCGGGGGGAATTCCCAGTACTTC.